The 20 T cell receptor beta chains below all came from one sample that was sequenced in a study of T cell changes during pregnancy in multiple sclerosis. Libraries were prepared by immunoSEQ multiplex PCR; TCRdb keeps only in-frame clonotypes and omits some of them. The repertoire holds 15,000 to 20,000 clones, about 88% seen once, with 1.3% in the top ten. This specimen consisted of CD4+ T cells from peripheral blood mononuclear cells, obtained in the first trimester of pregnancy. The origin of the receptors is a female donor in good health, enrolled as a control in a pregnancy study.

The V call is TRBV27, the J call TRBJ2-7, with TRBD1 matching 11 bases. This CDR3 region has 16 residues. J gave up 1 base and V 5 bases, and 7 bases lay outside the gene matches. CDR1 and CDR2 (germline): MNHEY, SMNVEV (reference sequence). The CDR3, as DNA: TGTGCCAGCAGTCCCCAGGACAGGGGGCCTTCCTACGAGCAGTACTTC. Translated: CASSPQDRGPSYEQYF.

The rearrangement uses TRBV19 and TRBJ1-1; a possible D gene is TRBD1 (5 bases). The CDR3 runs 17 residues. The germline V gene encodes CDR1 LNHDA and CDR2 SQIVND (reference sequence). V lost 4 bases and J 6 bases, leaving 24 bases between the germline ends. CDR3 DNA: TGTGCCAGTAGTACCACCAGATTCGGGACGGCGGGGGCTGAAGCTTTCTTT. Protein: CASSTTRFGTAGAEAFF.

The J gene is TRBJ2-7, the V gene TRBV6-6; 10 nucleotides match TRBD1. Per the germline V gene, CDR1 is MNHNY and CDR2 is SVGAGI (reference sequence). This CDR3 region has 15 residues. The V gene end was trimmed by 6 bases and the J gene end by 0 bases; junction bases not matched to a gene: 5. The CDR3 DNA reads as TGTGCCAGCAGACTAGGGGACAGGGGCTCCTACGAGCAGTACTTC. Its protein is CASRLGDRGSYEQYF.

This chain uses TRBV4-2 with TRBJ2-7, with TRBD2 identical over 7 bases. From germline, CDR1 is LGHNA and CDR2 YNFKEQ. This CDR3 spans 15 amino acids. With V trimmed by 0 bases and J by 4 bases, 6 bases remained unmatched. In nucleotides, the CDR3 is TGTGCCAGCAGCCAAGATTTTAATAGCGGGTACGAGCAGTACTTC. Translating gives CASSQDFNSGYEQYF.

This rearrangement joins TRBV4-3 to TRBJ2-3; TRBD2 matches 8 bases. Germline lookup yields CDR1 LGHNA and CDR2 YSLEER. V shed 4 bases and J 2 bases; nucleotides not matched to a gene: 14. The CDR3 is 18 residues long. This CDR3 is CASSRQVPTGGNTDTQYF. In DNA form, the CDR3 reads TGCGCCAGCAGCCGCCAAGTTCCTACGGGGGGGAACACAGATACGCAGTATTTT.

CDR3: CSASPSFEAFF. The CDR3 coding sequence is TGCAGTGCTAGCCCTAGCTTTGAAGCTTTCTTT. The chain uses TRBV20-1 and TRBJ1-1, with D hard to call. Trimming stripped 3 bases from V and 7 bases from J, with 9 bases between. This CDR3 comprises 11 residues. Germline assignment: CDR1 DFQATT and CDR2 SNEGSKA (reference sequence).

The rearrangement uses TRBV7-9 and TRBJ1-2; D not resolved. Trimming removed 1 base from V and 4 bases from J, with 10 bases in between. The CDR3 is 14 residues long. Germline CDR1 reads SEHNR; CDR2 reads FQNEAQ (reference sequence). In DNA form, the CDR3 reads TGTGCCAGCAGCTTAGGTGCGGGCCTCTATGGCTACACCTTC. Translating gives CASSLGAGLYGYTF.

The rearrangement links TRBV19 to TRBJ1-2; D might be TRBD1 (5 bases). The germline V gene has CDR1 LNHDA and CDR2 SQIVND (reference sequence). The CDR3 spans 13 residues. V was pared by 4 bases and J by 5 bases, with 11 bases between. CDR3 coding DNA: TGTGCCAGTAGTACCCGACAGTCATATGGCTACACCTTC. It yields the protein CASSTRQSYGYTF.

The gene calls are TRBV7-9 and TRBJ2-7; TRBD2 agrees at 10 bases. J was trimmed by 2 bases and V by 2 bases; bases with no gene match: 6. Germline-derived CDR1 and CDR2 are SEHNR and FQNEAQ (reference sequence). The CDR3 spans 16 residues. CDR3 DNA sequence: TGTGCCAGCAGCTTAAGACTAGCGGGCTTAACCTACGAGCAGTACTTC. Amino acid sequence: CASSLRLAGLTYEQYF.

V is TRBV7-9 and J is TRBJ1-1; TRBD1 matches 9 bases. The CDR3 length is 15 residues. Trimming took 2 bases from V and 5 from J; bases not matched to a gene: 6. Germline lookup yields CDR1 SEHNR and CDR2 FQNEAQ (reference sequence). The CDR3 here is CASSLPQGAQTEAFF. The CDR3 DNA reads as TGTGCCAGCAGCTTACCACAGGGGGCCCAAACTGAAGCTTTCTTT.

The chain recombines TRBV5-6 with TRBJ1-4; 9 nucleotides match TRBD1. The CDR3 is made up of 14 amino acids. J gave up 3 bases and V 6 bases, and 3 bases lay outside the gene matches. CDR1 and CDR2 from the germline V gene are SGHDT and YYEEEE. Here the CDR3 reads CASTTGGPNEKLFF. CDR3 coding DNA: TGTGCCAGCACAACAGGGGGCCCTAATGAAAAACTGTTTTTT.

The chain combines TRBV27 with TRBJ2-1, with 13 bases that match TRBD2. In germline, CDR1 is MNHEY, CDR2 SMNVEV (reference sequence). The CDR3 consists of 20 residues. Trimming at V came to 3 bases and at J to 0 bases, leaving 11 bases not matched to a gene. CDR3 DNA sequence: TGTGCCAGCAGTTTCCGGGGACTAGCGGGACCACCGAGCTCCTACAATGAGCAGTTCTTC. It specifies CASSFRGLAGPPSSYNEQFF.

The count of this clone is one. This sequence joins TRBV19 and TRBJ1-5; tentative D call: TRBD1 (5 bases). Trimming removed 6 bases from V and 0 bases from J, with 15 bases in between. From germline, CDR1 is LNHDA and CDR2 SQIVND (reference sequence). This CDR3 has 16 amino acids. The CDR3 here is CASRTKGKNSNQPQHF. The DNA of the CDR3 is TGTGCCAGTAGGACAAAGGGGAAGAATAGCAATCAGCCCCAGCATTTT.

The chain joins TRBV30 to TRBJ2-7, with 9 bases aligning to TRBD2. Losses at the gene ends were 2 bases for V and 4 bases for J; bases not matched to a gene: 9. The germline CDR1 and CDR2 sequences are GTSNPN and SVGIG (reference sequence). This CDR3 region has 15 residues. The CDR3: CAWSSTGTSRYEQYF. The CDR3 coding sequence is TGTGCCTGGAGTTCCACCGGGACTAGCAGATACGAGCAGTACTTC.

J is TRBJ2-6 and V is TRBV19; a possible D gene is TRBD1 (5 bases). Germline CDR1 reads LNHDA; CDR2 reads SQIVND (reference sequence). The CDR3 totals 15 residues. The V and J ends lost 7 bases and 4 bases respectively, with 14 bases between them. For the CDR3, the DNA is TGTGCCAGTAAGGGGCGCATCCGGGGGGCCAACGTCCTGACTTTC. This codes for CASKGRIRGANVLTF. The whole variable domain, filled in from reference TRBV19 and TRBJ2-6, reads DGGITQSPKYLFRKEGQNVTLSCEQNLNHDAMYWYRQDPGQGLRLIYYSQIVNDFQKGDIAEGYSVSREKKESFPLTVTSAQKNPTAFYLCASKGRIRGANVLTFGAGSRLTVL.

J is TRBJ2-3 and V is TRBV10-3, with D maybe TRBD2 (6 bases). Trimming removed 4 bases from V and 4 bases from J, with 12 bases in between. The CDR3 is made up of 14 amino acids. Germline CDR1 and CDR2: ENHRY and SYGVKD. The CDR3 reads CAISGGLRPDTQYF. CDR3 coding DNA: TGTGCCATCAGTGGGGGACTCCGCCCAGATACGCAGTATTTT.

The V gene is TRBV7-9, the J gene TRBJ1-2, with a possible D match to TRBD1 (6 bases). The CDR3 contains 15 residues. The germline gives CDR1 SEHNR, CDR2 FQNEAQ (reference sequence). The V gene lost 7 bases and the J gene lost 1 base, with 16 bases spanning the gap. The CDR3 loop reads CASTERGGVNYGYTF. The CDR3 DNA reads as TGTGCCAGCACCGAAAGGGGGGGCGTTAACTATGGCTACACCTTC. The whole variable domain, remainder taken from reference TRBV7-9 and TRBJ1-2, is DTGVSQNPRHKITKRGQNVTFRCDPISEHNRLYWYRQTLGQGPEFLTYFQNEAQLEKSRLLSDRFSAERPKGSFSTLEIQRTEQGDSAMYLCASTERGGVNYGYTFGSGTRLTVV.

The V gene is TRBV19, the J gene TRBJ2-7, with TRBD1 identical over 7 bases. The CDR3 covers 15 residues. Germline assignment: CDR1 LNHDA and CDR2 SQIVND (reference sequence). The V and J ends lost 4 bases and 0 bases, in that order; junction bases with no gene match: 6. CDR3 in DNA: TGTGCCAGTAGTAACGAGAACAGGGGCTCCTACGAGCAGTACTTC. This sequence encodes CASSNENRGSYEQYF.

This chain joins TRBV6-5 and TRBJ1-1, with D unresolved. V gave up 6 bases and J gave up 1 base, with 15 bases separating them. Germline V gene lookup returns CDR1 MNHEY and CDR2 SVGAGI. The CDR3 runs to 15 residues. The CDR3 nucleotides are TGTGCCAGCAGACCCGGGTTAGTATCGAACACTGAAGCTTTCTTT. Amino acid sequence: CASRPGLVSNTEAFF.

This chain links TRBV27 with TRBJ2-7; possibly TRBD2 for D (6 bases). This CDR3 has 14 amino acids. The V gene lost 3 bases and the J gene lost 3 bases, with 12 bases spanning the gap. The germline gives CDR1 MNHEY, CDR2 SMNVEV (reference sequence). In nucleotides, the CDR3 is TGTGCCAGCAGTTTTAAGCGGGCCAACTACGAGCAGTACTTC. Translated: CASSFKRANYEQYF.